The sequence of this T cell receptor beta chain was determined in a study of T cell changes during pregnancy in multiple sclerosis. CDR3 length: 15 amino acids. Germline CDR1 and CDR2: SNHLY and FYNNEI. V was clipped by 5 bases and J by 12 bases; unmatched bases: 17. Some clones are missing from TCRdb's copy, which holds only in-frame ones; the method was immunoSEQ multiplex PCR. The repertoire includes roughly 47,000 clones, 80% to 90% of them detected once, and roughly 1.2% sits in the top ten. The gene calls are TRBV2 and TRBJ2-7; TRBD2 aligns across 9 bases. The TCR sequence derives from a female donor with multiple sclerosis, enrolled in a pregnancy study. Sequenced here: CD4+ T cells from peripheral blood mononuclear cells, sampled after pregnancy. The CDR3 is CASSTVAGDILSAYF. The CDR3 nucleotides are TGTGCCAGCAGTACCGTAGCGGGAGATATTCTTTCTGCGTACTTC.